A selection of T cell receptor beta chains follows, all from one sample in a study of glioma-infiltrating T cells. TCRdb ran MiXCR on the multiplex PCR reads and lists one entry per CDR3 protein. Of around 93,000 distinct CDR3 sequences detected, roughly 40% appear once; the ten largest clones hold 35% to 45%. The sample consisted of glioma tissue, nonneoplastic brain tissue, or PBMCs (not recorded which). Receptor source: a human donor with low-grade glioma or glioblastoma, undergoing nonglioma brain surgery, or in good health (not recorded which). The CDR3 runs from the conserved cysteine through the conserved F or W. Fields, in order: V gene, clone size, D gene, J gene, CDR3 DNA, CDR3 protein. The D gene is left open where the match is weak. The size entry is marked missing in some rows and otherwise reads once, few, many or a size class.

TRBV29-1	many	.	TRBJ2-7	TGCAGCGTAGAAACAGGGGAGGACGAGCAGTACTTC	CSVETGEDEQYF
TRBV7-2	many	.	TRBJ2-1	TGTGCCAGCAGCCGCCTTGGGAATGAGCAGTTCTTC	CASSRLGNEQFF
TRBV5-1	.	TRBD1	TRBJ1-1	TGCGCCAGCAGAGGTACGACAGGGGGACGGGGCACTGGAGCTTTCTTT	CASRGTTGGRGTGAFF
TRBV29-1	many	.	TRBJ2-4	TGCAGCGTTTACATAGCCAAAAACATTCAGTACTTC	CSVYIAKNIQYF
TRBV14	once	.	TRBJ1-1	TGTGCCAGCAGACAAGACTCGACAGAGCCCTTGAACACTGAAGCTTTCTTT	CASRQDSTEPLNTEAFF
TRBV28	.	.	TRBJ1-5	TGTGCCAGCAGTTTATGCCCAGGGGAAAGGCCCCAGCATTTT	CASSLCPGERPQHF
TRBV20-1	.	TRBD1	TRBJ2-1	TGCAGTGCTCCCTCTTCAAACAGGGGGCAAGAGTTCTTC	CSAPSSNRGQEFF
TRBV2	.	TRBD1	TRBJ2-1	TGTGCCAGCAGCGCACCGGGACAGGGTTACAATGAGCAGTTCTTC	CASSAPGQGYNEQFF
TRBV7-8	few	.	TRBJ2-7	TGTGCCAGCAGCCTTGTAGTAGGGACCCTCTACGAGCAGCACTTC	CASSLVVGTLYEQHF
TRBV25-1	many	.	TRBJ2-1	TGTGCCAGCAGTGAAAACGCGGCGGTCTACAATGAGCAGTTCTTC	CASSENAAVYNEQFF
TRBV7-2	few	.	TRBJ2-1	TGTGCCAGCAGCTCCCTTGATGAGCAGTTCTTC	CASSSLDEQFF
TRBV7-6	many	.	TRBJ2-5	TGTGCCAGCAGCAATAGACAAGTCCGCCAAGAGACCCAGTACTTC	CASSNRQVRQETQYF
TRBV7-2	many	.	TRBJ2-7	TGTGCCAGCAGCCTTAGCGACTACGAGCAGTACTTC	CASSLSDYEQYF
TRBV20-1	many	.	TRBJ2-7	TGCAGTGCTAGAGACCGCCAGGCTTTAGGCTACGAGCAGTACTTC	CSARDRQALGYEQYF
TRBV7-9	many	.	TRBJ2-7	TGTGCCAGCAGCTCCACTCGGGAAGGAATCTACGAGCAGTACTTC	CASSSTREGIYEQYF
TRBV7-2	.	TRBD2	TRBJ2-7	TGTGCCGGCAGCGTGAGACTAGCGGGCGAGCAGTACTTT	CAGSVRLAGEQYF
TRBV2	.	.	TRBJ2-2	TGTGCCAGCAGTGACCCCACTAGAGGGGATTTTTTCCCCGGGGAGCTGTTTTTT	CASSDPTRGDFFPGELFF
TRBV15	many	TRBD2	TRBJ2-3	TGTGCCACCAGCAGAGGACTAGCGGTTGAGGTAGATACGCAGTATTTT	CATSRGLAVEVDTQYF
TRBV7-7	.	TRBD2	TRBJ2-1	TGTGCCAGCAGCTTAGGACTAGCGGAGGGAGGATACAATGAGCAGTTCTTC	CASSLGLAEGGYNEQFF
TRBV4-1	.	.	TRBJ2-5	TGCGCCAGCAGCCAAGATCTACCGTCGGGGGCTCAAGAGGGCCAGTACTTC	CASSQDLPSGAQEGQYF
TRBV14	many	.	TRBJ2-5	TGTGCCAGCAGCCAAGGTCTCATAAAACAAGAGACCCAGTACTTC	CASSQGLIKQETQYF
TRBV19	.	TRBD1	TRBJ1-5	TGTGCCAGTACTTTCGTGCAGGGGGATCAGCACCAGCATTTT	CASTFVQGDQHQHF
TRBV7-9	many	TRBD1	TRBJ2-1	TGTGCCAGCAGCCCGAGAGGGGGTACAGGGGGTTCCTACAATGAGCAGTTCTTC	CASSPRGGTGGSYNEQFF
TRBV6-9	.	.	TRBJ2-2	.	CASILVTVELFF
TRBV25-1	.	.	TRBJ2-3	TGTGCCAGCACAGATACGCAGTATTTT	CASTDTQYF
TRBV2	many	TRBD1	TRBJ1-1	TGTGCCAGCAGTGTTCTGACAGGGGAAACTGAAGCTTTCTTT	CASSVLTGETEAFF
TRBV4-1	many	.	TRBJ1-1	TGCGCCAGCAGCCCTATGACAGTCAGTGCCACTGAAGCTTTCTTT	CASSPMTVSATEAFF
TRBV7-9	many	.	TRBJ2-3	TGTGCCAGCAGTCGGGATCTCACAGATACGCAGTATTTT	CASSRDLTDTQYF
TRBV4-1	.	TRBD2	TRBJ2-7	TGCGCCAGCAGCACAACCGGGACTAGCGGGTACGAGCAGTACTTC	CASSTTGTSGYEQYF
TRBV6-5	.	TRBD1	TRBJ2-7	TGTGCCAGCAGTGCCGGGACAGGGCGATTCTACGAGCAGTACTTC	CASSAGTGRFYEQYF
TRBV20-1	.	.	TRBJ2-2	TGCAGTGCTTGTCGGTCGGACACCGGGGATCTGTTTTTT	CSACRSDTGDLFF
TRBV3-1	many	TRBD1	TRBJ2-1	TGTGCGAACGACAGGGGGCGTGACAATGAGCAGTTCTTC	CANDRGRDNEQFF
TRBV28	.	.	TRBJ2-3	TGCGTCAGCAGTCTAGGGGGTGCAGATACGCAGTATTTT	CVSSLGGADTQYF
TRBV11-2	.	.	TRBJ2-3	TGTGCCAGCAGCACCACCGGGACTAGCACAGATACGCAGTATTTT	CASSTTGTSTDTQYF
TRBV29-1	.	.	TRBJ2-4	TGCAGCGTTGGGGACGTAGGGATCTTAGCCAAAAACATTCAGTACTTC	CSVGDVGILAKNIQYF
TRBV7-6	.	TRBD2	TRBJ2-3	TGTGCCAACAGCGGGGCGGCTTCCGATACACAGTATTTT	CANSGAASDTQYF
TRBV5-1	many	.	TRBJ2-1	TGCGCCAGCACCACCGAGAGGGGGACTGGAGCCCATGAGCAGTTCTTC	CASTTERGTGAHEQFF
TRBV5-1	many	.	TRBJ2-5	TGCGCCAGCAGCCAATCTCCGGGACAACTTGGAGAGACCCAGTACTTC	CASSQSPGQLGETQYF
TRBV20-1	once	.	TRBJ1-3	TGCAGTGCTAGAAATAACCAGTTAAACACCGTATACTTT	CSARNNQLNTVYF
TRBV6-5	many	.	TRBJ2-5	TGTGCCAGCAGTTACCCTCAAATAAGGGGCCAAGAGACCCAGTACTTC	CASSYPQIRGQETQYF
TRBV15	.	TRBD1	TRBJ1-4	TGTGCCACCAGCAGGGAAGGGGGCTTCGGAGAAAAACTGTTTTTC	CATSREGGFGEKLFF